This TCR beta chain was sequenced during a study of T-cell reconstitution after alpha-beta-depleted transplantation in children. V was clipped by 1 base and J by 3 bases; unmatched bases: 10. Germline CDR1 and CDR2: MNHEY and SVGAGI. The CDR3 is 19 amino acids. This clonotype was counted between two and nine times. Preparation of the TCRbeta library involved a method that used unique molecular identifiers. TCRdb fed the PCR reads into MiXCR, producing one record per CDR3 protein. Altogether about 640,000 distinct CDR3 sequences are present, approximately 15% being singletons, with the ten largest covering 1.1%.

The sequence was obtained from a human donor who donated a stem cell graft to a child with acute myeloid leukemia. Sequencing used PBMCs from the stem cell graft donor, obtained from the stem cell graft. The V call is TRBV6-5, the J call TRBJ2-2; 11 positions agree with TRBD2. CDR3 bases: TGTGCCAGCAGTTACTACGTGGGGACTAGCGGAACTCACACCGGGGAGCTGTTTTTT. Its protein product is CASSYYVGTSGTHTGELFF.